This TCR beta chain emerged from a study of T cells after yellow fever vaccination (dated by TCRdb to between 2018 and 2021). At the level of the whole study: Libraries from fractions with low cell numbers were prepared with the SMART-Seq v4 Ultra Low Input RNA kit. The cohort comprised two healthy male donors, one aged 18 to 30 and one aged 30 to 40 years. Blood was drawn at multiple timepoints before and after primary and secondary immunization, with bulk PBMC replicates and cell subsets isolated. To follow T-cell clones before and after primary and booster YFV17D yellow fever vaccination, bulk TCR alpha and beta repertoires were sequenced over time.

The treatment or condition label on this specimen signifies: live attenuated yellow fever vaccine strain. PBMCs were isolated from peripheral blood using a standard Ficoll-Paque protocol. Dynabeads CD4 and CD8 positive selection kits were used to isolate the CD4 and CD8 T-cell fractions. RNA was extracted with TriZol from bulk PBMCs, CD4 and CD8 fractions, and dextramer-positive and dextramer-negative fractions. Findings and caveats that apply to the study as a whole: After the booster, most of the clones that had expanded following primary vaccination were detected again (almost 98% of CD4 and around 90% of CD8), which suggests that memory was broadly maintained. A small fraction of clonotypes appeared in both the CD4 and CD8 compartments, likely as a result of convergent recombination. Computational filtering was needed because FACS-sorted repertoires could contain abundant contaminating clonotypes from the bulk population. Compared with the primary T-cell response, the secondary T-cell response was weaker but faster, peaking on day 5 rather than day 15. The study included only a couple of donors, which limits how far the findings can be generalized.

TCR cDNA was synthesized by 5'RACE template switching, through which a universal primer site and unique molecular identifiers were introduced. Priming of cDNA synthesis was performed from both the TCR alpha and TCR beta constant segments. Library amplification involved two PCR steps, and the second step added sample barcodes and sequencing adapters. Libraries were sequenced on Illumina HiSeq 2500 (2x100 bp) or NovaSeq (2x150 bp). On the authors' methods: Reads were demultiplexed and collapsed into UMI consensus sequences with MIGEC, and V(D)J alignment was performed with MiXCR. Vaccine-responding clonotypes were defined with edgeR using replicate PBMC samples, requiring FDR below 0.01 and a log2 fold change above 5 up to day 15. Bulk clonotypes were assigned CD4 or CD8 identity according to which sequenced CD4 or CD8 repertoire held them at higher abundance. TCRdb reanalyzed the raw reads on its own, using fastp at Q25 for trimming and MiXCR for clone calling, and kept in-frame beta chains. All rows with the same CDR3 protein become a single entry with the most common DNA and genes. What appears here as the V and J calls and clone size reflects TCRdb's work, not the paper's. For this sample the table gives about 130,000 distinct CDR3 sequences, of which nearly 7.5% were detected only once. Just under 2.5% of the sample belongs to the ten largest clones.

This clonotype showed up just a few times. Its antigen is unknown. Base qualities were left out, and no much larger clone turns up one base away. The material was CD4+ T cells sorted from PBMCs, obtained 10 to 11 days after the first yellow fever vaccination. This receptor was taken from a man between 18 and 35 years old who received the YFV17D yellow fever vaccine.

The sequence in DNA is TGCAGTGCTCCGACTAGCGGGGGGCCGAGGAGAGAGACCCAGTACTTC. This gives the protein CSAPTSGGPRRETQYF. The V and J genes are TRBV20-1 and TRBJ2-5, and 13 junctional nucleotides match TRBD2. The CDR3 spans 16 residues, from the cysteine through the phenylalanine. Only the CDR3 region is kept as DNA, spanning 48 bases read in frame from base 1. CDR1 and CDR2 (DFQATT, SNEGSKA) derive from the germline V gene (reference sequence). Here V drops 5 bases and J drops 4 bases, and the junction holds 10 bases not matched to any gene.